This paragraph covers one TCR beta chain sequence. What it binds is unknown. The data were taken from a study of T cells in localized non-small cell lung cancer. Overall study results and limits: Adjacent lung held a median 57 of the top 100 tumor clones. Longer overall survival was associated with a higher density of T cells in the blood. Since sequencing was restricted to only one region of the tumor, intratumor heterogeneity remains a possibility.

Repertoires were generated with immunoSEQ multiplex PCR, while TCRdb's copy carries only in-frame clones and drops some. The sample holds roughly 4,000 clones; about 35% are singletons and the top ten take approximately 6.5%. Looked up from germline, CDR1 is SQVTM and CDR2 is ANQGSEA. V was pared by 4 bases and J by 0 bases, with 10 bases between. The CDR3 spans 14 residues. This sequence was found in a woman aged 40-70 years with stage I lung adenocarcinoma. The sequenced sample was normal lung tissue next to the tumor, obtained before any cancer treatment. The rearrangement links TRBV29-1 to TRBJ1-3; no definite D call. The CDR3 loop is CSVAVGSSGNTIYF. CDR3 coding DNA: TGCAGCGTTGCTGTAGGCAGCTCTGGAAACACCATATATTTT.